Shown below are 4 T cell receptor beta chains from a single sample sequenced in a study of response to subunit inactivated influenza vaccine. A single record per CDR3 protein comes from TCRdb applying MiXCR to the RT-PCR reads. The profile shows about 530,000 distinct CDR3 sequences, 10% to 15% of them singletons. This material consisted of PBMCs from blood, taken roughly 6 weeks after vaccination. These receptors were obtained from a man in his fifties or sixties who received an inactivated influenza vaccine.

The chain uses TRBV4-3 and TRBJ2-2; TRBD2 agrees at 8 bases. V lost 2 bases to trimming and J lost 1 base; unmatched junction nucleotides: 3. The germline gives CDR1 LGHNA, CDR2 YSLEER. This CDR3 comprises 16 residues. CDR3 region: CASSQPGGQNTGELFF. CDR3 coding DNA: TGCGCCAGCAGCCAACCGGGAGGGCAGAACACCGGGGAGCTGTTTTTT.

The chain joins TRBV20-1 to TRBJ1-2, with D possibly being TRBD1 (6 bases). Germline CDR1 is DFQATT and CDR2 is SNEGSKA (reference sequence). V was pared by 6 bases and J by 4 bases, with 18 bases between. The CDR3 spans 14 residues. CDR3 in DNA: TGCAGTGCCACGACTACGGACAGTCCCTATGGCTACACCTTC. Encoded protein: CSATTTDSPYGYTF.

This clonotype was counted many times. This chain uses TRBV7-6 with TRBJ2-5, with D uncertain. The CDR3 is 15 residues long. Trimming shortened V by 2 bases and J by 4 bases, and 14 bases separated the two germline ends. Germline assignment: CDR1 SGHVS and CDR2 FNYEAQ. This chain's CDR3 is CASSLSQIALETQYF. CDR3 coding DNA: TGTGCCAGCAGCTTATCACAGATCGCCTTAGAGACCCAGTACTTC.

The chain links TRBV2 to TRBJ1-1; the D gene is possibly TRBD1 (5 bases). Germline V gene sequence: CDR1 SNHLY, CDR2 FYNNEI. The V end lost 8 bases, the J end lost 1 base, and 5 bases lay between the germline ends. The CDR3 runs 11 residues. The CDR3 DNA reads TGTGCCAGCGGACAGAACACTGAAGCTTTCTTT. This gives the protein CASGQNTEAFF.